The source of this T cell receptor (beta chain) is a study of control samples from healthy donors and cancer patients. Method: immunoSEQ multiplex PCR; TCRdb's copy keeps in-frame clones and lacks some. The sample yields 120,000 to 150,000 clones, 91% seen once. The V gene's germline CDR1 is MNHEY and CDR2 SMNVEV (reference sequence). V lost 0 bases to trimming and J lost 9 bases, with 9 bases between them. The CDR3 is 13 amino acids. The chain uses TRBV27 and TRBJ1-5; D unclear. The TCR was taken from a man between 18 and 35 years old in good health. The specimen was blood. The DNA for the CDR3 is TGTGCCAGCAGTTTATCCACCCGTTCGCCCCAGCATTTT. Protein sequence: CASSLSTRSPQHF.